This paragraph covers one T cell receptor beta chain sequence. This record comes from a study of T cell clonotyping in hematopoietic cell transplantation. The CDR3 spans 13 residues. In germline, CDR1 is SQVTM, CDR2 ANQGSEA. Trimming left V 6 bases short and J 7 bases short, with 17 bases between. Data came from immunoSEQ multiplex PCR; TCRdb stores just in-frame clones and leaves some out. The table lists fewer than 15,000 clones, roughly 92% of them singletons, with around 7.6% in the top ten. Recipients were bled about 28 days pretransplant and at posttransplant days 30, 100, 180. This clonotype originated in a female patient aged 45 to 65 who had an allogeneic stem cell transplant from an unrelated donor, so the T cells may come from the graft donor. Some clones in this sample may be carry-over from other donors' samples. The rearrangement joins TRBV29-1 to TRBJ2-3; D uncertain. The sequencing here drew on PBMCs, taken 100 days after allogeneic stem cell transplant. The CDR3, as DNA: TGCAGCGTGCCCGAGAACGGGCGAAATACGCAGTATTTT. It encodes CSVPENGRNTQYF.